The clone carrying this T cell receptor beta chain was observed many times. The CDR3 loop spans 16 amino acids. The germline V and J ends were trimmed by 0 bases and 5 bases, with 16 bases remaining between them. Germline CDR1 reads MGHRA; CDR2 reads YSYEKL. The sample comes from a study of T cells after yellow fever vaccination. TCRdb fed the 5' RACE reads into MiXCR, producing one record per CDR3 protein. The sample lists 200,000 to 300,000 distinct CDR3 sequences; 3.6% were seen once. The input for sequencing was PBMCs, taken 15 days after the yellow fever booster vaccination. This sequence joins TRBV4-1 and TRBJ2-5, with a tentative D call TRBD2 (5 bases). The sequence was obtained from a man aged 18 to 35 who received the YFV17D yellow fever vaccine. In nucleotides, the CDR3 is TGCGCCAGCAGCCAAGAGGCCCCCCCGCGGAGGGAGACCCAGTACTTC. It yields the protein CASSQEAPPRRETQYF.